The 16 T cell receptor beta chains given below trace back to one sample, sequenced in a study of response to subunit inactivated influenza vaccine. MiXCR, run by TCRdb on the RT-PCR reads, gives a single entry per CDR3 protein. The table has over 150,000 distinct CDR3 sequences, about a tenth seen once. Sequenced here: non-naive T cells sorted from PBMCs, sampled roughly 6 weeks after vaccination. Receptors originate from a man aged 45 to 65 who received an inactivated influenza vaccine.

This clonotype was seen at least ten times. The gene calls are TRBV20-1 and TRBJ1-6; 9 bases fit TRBD1. Germline V gene sequence: CDR1 DFQATT, CDR2 SNEGSKA (reference sequence). The CDR3 consists of 13 residues. Unmatched junction bases numbered 7, after V lost 6 bases and J lost 10 bases. CDR3 in amino acids: CSARDRVGSPLHF. CDR3 nucleotides: TGCAGTGCCAGGGACAGGGTGGGCTCACCCCTCCACTTT.

On this clonotype itself: The CDR3 ends on some other residue instead of the conserved phenylalanine or tryptophan, so this is likely a read error. This chain connects TRBV9 to TRBJ1-6; 8 nucleotides match TRBD1. V gave up 3 bases and J gave up 4 bases; unmatched junction bases: 3. There are 15 residues in the CDR3. CDR1 and CDR2 from the germline V gene are SGDLS and YYNGEE. The CDR3 protein is CASSAGTGYNSPLHY. CDR3 bases: TGTGCCAGCAGCGCCGGGACAGGATATAATTCACCCCTCCACTAT.

The chain is built from TRBV9 and TRBJ1-3; no definite D call. The CDR3 is made up of 13 amino acids. Germline assignment: CDR1 SGDLS and CDR2 YYNGEE. Trimming removed 2 bases at V and 8 bases at J, with 11 bases between. The CDR3 nucleotides are TGTGCCAGCAGCGTGATGATCCGAGACACCATATATTTT. Protein product: CASSVMIRDTIYF. The whole variable domain, remainder taken from reference TRBV9 and TRBJ1-3, is DSGVTQTPKHLITATGQRVTLRCSPRSGDLSVYWYQQSLDQGLQFLIQYYNGEERAKGNILERFSAQQFPDLHSELNLSSLELGDSALYFCASSVMIRDTIYFGEGSWLTVV.

In this sample, this clonotype turned up a few times. The chain links TRBV5-1 to TRBJ1-2; the D is unclear. Germline V lookup: CDR1 SGHRS, CDR2 YFSETQ. With 0 bases removed from V and 2 bases from J, the gap between germline ends came to 11 bases. The CDR3 runs 15 residues. The CDR3 coding sequence is TGCGCCAGCAGCTTGGGCTCAGCAAGGAACTATGGCTACACCTTC. It is translated as CASSLGSARNYGYTF. Together with reference TRBV5-1 and TRBJ1-2, the CDR3 gives the full variable domain: KAGVTQTPRYLIKTRGQQVTLSCSPISGHRSVSWYQQTPGQGLQFLFEYFSETQRNKGNFPGRFSGRQFSNSRSEMNVSTLELGDSALYLCASSLGSARNYGYTFGSGTRLTVV.

This clonotype was seen more than once but under ten times. The CDR3 DNA follows: TGTGCCAGCAGCTTAGGGTTCCAAGCTTTCTTT. Translation: CASSLGFQAFF. This chain uses TRBV7-2 with TRBJ1-1; D is undetermined. The germline gives CDR1 SGHTA, CDR2 FQGNSA. The CDR3 is made up of 11 amino acids. The germline V and J ends were trimmed by 1 base and 9 bases, with 6 bases remaining between them.

This clonotype was picked up many times. The V gene is TRBV29-1, the J gene TRBJ1-3, with 9 bases identical to TRBD1. The CDR3 loop spans 14 amino acids. The junction had 3 bases not matched to a gene; V was cut back by 5 bases and J by 1 base. Per the germline V gene, CDR1 is SQVTM and CDR2 is ANQGSEA. The DNA of the CDR3 is TGCAGCGTTATGACAGGGGGGTCTGGAAACACCATATATTTT. The encoded protein is CSVMTGGSGNTIYF. Supplemented by reference TRBV29-1 and TRBJ1-3, the full variable domain reads SAVISQKPSRDICQRGTSLTIQCQVDSQVTMMFWYRQQPGQSLTLIATANQGSEATYESGFVIDKFPISRPNLTFSTLTVSNMSPEDSSIYLCSVMTGGSGNTIYFGEGSWLTVV.

This clonotype was observed a few times. The gene calls are TRBV11-2 and TRBJ1-1; 8 nucleotides match TRBD1. Germline assignment: CDR1 SGHAT and CDR2 FQNNGV. This CDR3 region has 18 residues. V lost 0 bases, J lost 0 bases, and 9 bases stayed unmatched. The CDR3 DNA is TGTGCCAGCAGCTTAGAGACAGGGGCGAGGACCATGAACACTGAAGCTTTCTTT. Residues: CASSLETGARTMNTEAFF.

This clonotype was seen more than once but under ten times. The V and J genes are TRBV7-2 and TRBJ2-3; D is ambiguous. The germline V gene has CDR1 SGHTA and CDR2 FQGNSA. V dropped 7 bases and J dropped 2 bases, with 13 bases sitting between them. The CDR3 sequence is 14 residues long. This CDR3 reads CASKGSLVTDTQYF. The CDR3 nucleotides read TGTGCCAGCAAAGGTAGCTTAGTCACAGATACGCAGTATTTT.

This clonotype appeared a few times. The chain links TRBV10-3 to TRBJ2-7; TRBD1 agrees at 8 bases. Per the germline V gene, CDR1 is ENHRY and CDR2 is SYGVKD. The trim removed 4 bases at V and 0 bases at J, leaving 5 bases unmatched. This CDR3 has 15 residues. CDR3 loop: CAISGNRGTSYEQYF. The CDR3 DNA is TGTGCCATCAGTGGGAACAGGGGGACCTCCTACGAGCAGTACTTC.

This clonotype has at least ten counts. The J gene is TRBJ1-2, the V gene TRBV28, with 7 positions matching TRBD1. The V gene's germline CDR1 is MDHEN and CDR2 SYDVKM. This CDR3 has 12 residues. The CDR3 is CADRGQDYGYTF. CDR3 coding DNA: TGTGCTGACCGCGGACAGGACTATGGCTACACCTTC.

This clonotype was observed a few times. The V and J genes are TRBV5-1 and TRBJ2-3, with D unresolved. This CDR3 comprises 17 residues. Between the trimmed V and J ends, which lost 4 bases and 0 bases, there was a span of 18 bases. CDR1 and CDR2 from the germline V gene are SGHRS and YFSETQ. The CDR3 coding sequence is TGCGCCAGCAGCGTAGGGCTAGACTTAAGCAGCACAGATACGCAGTATTTT. Residues: CASSVGLDLSSTDTQYF.

This clonotype was recorded many times. The genes are TRBV4-3 and TRBJ1-2; D not resolved. The CDR3 extends over 17 amino acids. V lost 0 bases and J lost 1, with 15 bases in between. The germline V gene encodes CDR1 LGHNA and CDR2 YSLEER. The CDR3 bases are TGCGCCAGCAGCCAAGAATTGCCGCTTGCAAGTAACTATGGCTACACCTTC. It translates to CASSQELPLASNYGYTF.

The chain combines TRBV27 with TRBJ2-7; the match to TRBD1 covers 8 bases. Germline V gene data show CDR1 as MNHEY and CDR2 as SMNVEV (reference sequence). The CDR3 runs to 13 residues. Germline trimming cut 10 bases from V and 4 bases from J; bases unmatched to any gene: 9. CDR3 sequence reads: CATLRDRSYEQYF. The CDR3 DNA sequence: TGTGCCACCCTCCGGGACAGGAGTTACGAGCAGTACTTC.

This sequence joins TRBV6-1 and TRBJ1-5; TRBD1 agrees at 9 bases. The CDR3 length is 15 residues. The germline V gene has CDR1 MNHNS and CDR2 SASEGT. V gave up 1 base and J gave up 5 bases; unmatched junction bases: 3. In DNA, the CDR3 is TGTGCCAGCAGTGAAGAGGGGACAGGGTATCAGCCCCAGCATTTT. It specifies CASSEEGTGYQPQHF.

V gene TRBV27 combines with J gene TRBJ2-7, with 8 positions matching TRBD2. V lost 6 bases and J lost 1; bases outside the gene matches: 5. The length of the CDR3 is 14 residues. Germline CDR1 is MNHEY and CDR2 is SMNVEV (reference sequence). The CDR3 spells CASSSGTRSYEQYF. The CDR3 bases are TGTGCCAGCAGCTCCGGGACTAGGTCCTACGAGCAGTACTTC.

The gene calls are TRBV4-3 and TRBJ1-6, with 7 bases identical to TRBD1. In germline, CDR1 is LGHNA, CDR2 YSLEER. The CDR3 is 16 residues long. Unmatched junction bases numbered 5, after V lost 0 bases and J lost 6 bases. The CDR3 loop is CASSQDLGTVNSPLHF. The CDR3 nucleotides are TGCGCCAGCAGCCAAGATTTAGGGACAGTTAATTCACCCCTCCACTTT.